This record looks at one T cell receptor beta chain sequence and its context. The antigen is unknown. It may be a read error: a sequence one base away is much more abundant. Libraries for naive CD8 T cells, which were made from roughly 21,000 to 960,000 sorted cells, drew on 10%, 30% or 50% of the RNA. It was with previously described methods and listed TCR primers that bulk TCR libraries were made. A single record per CDR3 protein comes from TCRdb applying MiXCR to the PCR reads. Found here are 550,000 to 750,000 distinct CDR3 sequences, 15% to 20% of them singletons; the top ten hold roughly 0.83%. The sample belongs to a study of molecular identifiers for immune sequencing clone quantification. The study's findings and limits: Clones above 20 RNA copies contained over 97% of effector molecules but under 1% of naive ones. A single cell's spiked Jurkat TCR RNA was reportedly detectable among about a million naive cells.

This CDR3 region has 12 residues. The germline V gene encodes CDR1 SGHVS and CDR2 FNYEAQ. V lost 5 bases, J lost 5 bases, and 7 bases lay in between. The V and J genes are TRBV7-6 and TRBJ2-1; no clear D gene. This receptor was taken from a human donor in good health. Some libraries in this study had Jurkat cell RNA spiked in. Sequenced: naive CD8+ T cells from blood, with Jurkat cell RNA spiked in. This sample's subset: FACS-sorted CD8+CD4-CCR7+CD45RA+ naive T cells. The CDR3 region is CASSRIDNEQFF. The CDR3 region has the DNA TGTGCCAGCAGCCGGATTGACAATGAGCAGTTCTTC.